The clone carrying this T cell receptor beta chain has at least ten counts. Its antigen is unidentified. The CDR3 spans 15 residues. The germline V and J ends were trimmed by 2 bases and 4 bases, with 9 bases remaining between them. Germline loops: CDR1 MNHEY, CDR2 SVGAGI. The sample originates from a study of T-cell reconstitution after alpha-beta-depleted transplantation in children. Unique molecular identifiers featured in how the TCRbeta library was prepared. TCRdb re-derived calls from the PCR reads in MiXCR, one entry per CDR3 protein. The data contain some 190,000 distinct CDR3 sequences, 11% of them singletons. Overall study results and limits: The study traced high day-60 TCRbeta diversity in some patients to surviving recipient T cells and thymic progenitors. From newly produced T cells came most of the T-cell counts and diversity one year after transplant.

The chain links TRBV6-5 to TRBJ1-6; D is perhaps TRBD1 (6 bases). Sequencing was performed on PBMCs, taken before TCRalphabeta/CD19-depleted stem cell transplant. The receptor comes from a boy aged 2 to 10 with acute myeloid leukemia, due to receive a stem cell transplant. The CDR3 region has the DNA TGTGCCAGCAGTTACCTGACAGGTTATAATTCACCCCTCCACTTT. It specifies CASSYLTGYNSPLHF.